The 7 T cell receptor beta chains below all came from one sample that was sequenced in a study of shared clonotypes between healthy human individuals. Profiled with immunoSEQ multiplex PCR; TCRdb holds only in-frame clones, not every one. The data show roughly 1.4 million clones, 98% seen once. The specimen sequenced was naive CD4+ T cells sorted from blood. Subset here: CD45RA+ positively selected. These TCRs come from a man aged 25 to 45 in good health.

The genes are TRBV4-1 and TRBJ2-4; 7 bases are shared with TRBD1. V dropped 1 base and J dropped 1; count of bases not matched to a gene: 7. This CDR3 spans 17 amino acids. Germline values: CDR1 MGHRA, CDR2 YSYEKL. The CDR3 DNA follows: TGCGCCAGCAGCCAAGTTAGTACAGGGGCGGCCAAAAACATTCAGTACTTC. This sequence encodes CASSQVSTGAAKNIQYF.

The genes are TRBV7-8 and TRBJ2-7, with TRBD1 matching 7 bases. The germline gives CDR1 SGHVS, CDR2 FQNEAQ. Germline trimming cut 1 base from V and 3 bases from J; bases unmatched to any gene: 3. This CDR3 comprises 14 residues. The CDR3, as DNA: TGTGCCAGCAGCTTAGTCCCAGGGGGCTACGAGCAGTACTTC. Translating it yields CASSLVPGGYEQYF.

This chain uses TRBV28 with TRBJ1-2; the D is unclear. Germline-derived CDR1 and CDR2 are MDHEN and SYDVKM. V was pared by 3 bases and J by 6 bases, with 20 bases between. The CDR3 totals 16 residues. CDR3 bases: TGTGCCAGCAGTTTGAATGGAGGCCCCCTAACGGATGGCTACACCTTC. This sequence encodes CASSLNGGPLTDGYTF.

Comment on this clone: Distinct nucleotide sequences in the sample also encode this CDR3. The rearrangement uses TRBV9 and TRBJ2-1, with TRBD2 matching 8 bases. This CDR3 region has 14 residues. Trimming cost V 2 bases and J 4 bases; bases outside gene matches: 2. The germline V gene has CDR1 SGDLS and CDR2 YYNGEE. In DNA form, the CDR3 reads TGTGCCAGCAGCGTTAGCGGGATTTACAATGAGCAGTTCTTC. Its protein product is CASSVSGIYNEQFF.

The rearrangement joins TRBV15 to TRBJ2-7; 11 nucleotides agree with TRBD1. The CDR3 loop spans 17 amino acids. V lost 0 bases to trimming and J lost 0 bases; unmatched junction nucleotides: 4. Germline V gene sequence: CDR1 LNHNV, CDR2 YYDKDF (reference sequence). The chain's CDR3 is CATSRDQGTGGSYEQYF. CDR3 coding DNA: TGTGCCACCAGCAGAGATCAGGGGACAGGGGGCTCCTACGAGCAGTACTTC.

J is TRBJ1-1 and V is TRBV13; TRBD1 aligns across 7 bases. The CDR3 is 13 residues long. The J segment lost 4 bases and the V segment lost 2 bases, leaving 1 base of the junction unmatched. Germline V gene sequence: CDR1 PRHDT, CDR2 FYEKMQ (reference sequence). CDR3 sequence reads: CASSLWTGTEAFF. The CDR3 region has the DNA TGTGCCAGCAGCTTATGGACAGGCACTGAAGCTTTCTTT.

This clone has just one count. The chain uses TRBV5-1 and TRBJ2-1; 8 nucleotides line up with TRBD2. V gave up 0 bases and J gave up 6 bases; unmatched junction bases: 2. This CDR3 spans 14 amino acids. Germline V gene sequence: CDR1 SGHRS, CDR2 YFSETQ. The CDR3 DNA follows: TGCGCCAGCAGCTTGGGGACTAGCACCAATGAGCAGTTCTTC. Amino acids: CASSLGTSTNEQFF.